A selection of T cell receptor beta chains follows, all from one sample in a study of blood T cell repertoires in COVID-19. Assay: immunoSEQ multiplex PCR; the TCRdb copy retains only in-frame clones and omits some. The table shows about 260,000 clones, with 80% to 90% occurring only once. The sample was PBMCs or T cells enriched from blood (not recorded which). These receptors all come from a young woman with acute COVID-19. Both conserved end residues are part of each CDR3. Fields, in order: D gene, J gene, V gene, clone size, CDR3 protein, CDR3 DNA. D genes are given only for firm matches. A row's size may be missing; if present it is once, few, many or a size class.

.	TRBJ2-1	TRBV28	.	CASRRQSSSYNEQFF	TGTGCCAGCAGGCGACAGTCCAGCTCCTACAATGAGCAGTTCTTC
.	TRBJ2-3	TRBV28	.	CASSLLLADSTDTQYF	TGTGCCAGCAGTTTATTATTAGCGGACAGCACAGATACGCAGTATTTT
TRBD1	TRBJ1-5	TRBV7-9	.	CASSLDRGQQPQHF	TGTGCCAGCAGCTTAGACAGGGGCCAGCAGCCCCAGCATTTT
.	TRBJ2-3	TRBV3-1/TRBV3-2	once	CASSLSGQGTDTQYF	TGTGCCAGCAGCCTCTCGGGCCAGGGGACAGATACGCAGTATTTT
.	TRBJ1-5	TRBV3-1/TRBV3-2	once	CASSQGTDNQPQHF	TGTGCCAGCAGCCAAGGGACTGACAATCAGCCCCAGCATTTT
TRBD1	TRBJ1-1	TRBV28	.	CASSLSTGGRTEAFF	TGTGCCAGCAGTTTGTCTACAGGGGGCCGAACTGAAGCTTTCTTT
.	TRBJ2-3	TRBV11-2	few	CASSLEVPGSSTDTQYF	TGTGCCAGCAGCTTAGAGGTACCGGGTTCTAGCACAGATACGCAGTATTTT
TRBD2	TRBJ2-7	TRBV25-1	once	CASSRGLAGDTYEQYF	TGTGCCAGCAGTAGGGGACTAGCGGGAGACACCTACGAGCAGTACTTC
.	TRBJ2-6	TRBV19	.	CASSEGGSGANVLTF	TGTGCCAGTAGCGAAGGGGGATCTGGGGCCAACGTCCTGACTTTC
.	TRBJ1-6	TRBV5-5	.	CASSPREQRPSPLHF	TGTGCCAGCAGTCCTCGAGAACAGCGGCCTTCACCCCTCCACTTT
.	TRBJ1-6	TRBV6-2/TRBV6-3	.	CASSYLQFYSPLHF	TGTGCCAGCAGTTATCTGCAATTCTACTCACCCCTCCACTTT
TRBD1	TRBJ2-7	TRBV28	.	CASRQGGPSYEQYF	TGTGCCAGCAGACAGGGGGGACCCTCCTACGAGCAGTACTTC
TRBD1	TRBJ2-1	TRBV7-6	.	CASSLPGQGVDEQFF	TGTGCCAGCAGCTTACCCGGACAGGGGGTGGATGAGCAGTTCTTC
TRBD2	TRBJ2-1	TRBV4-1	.	CASSQGLAGDIGNEQFF	TGCGCCAGCAGCCAAGGACTAGCGGGAGATATCGGCAATGAGCAGTTCTTC
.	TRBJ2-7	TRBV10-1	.	CASPRLPLSYEQYF	TGCGCCAGCCCTAGACTACCGCTCTCCTACGAGCAGTACTTC
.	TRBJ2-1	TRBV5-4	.	CAIIQGEVEQFF	TGTGCTATCATCCAGGGGGAGGTTGAGCAGTTCTTC
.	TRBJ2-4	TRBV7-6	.	CASPGALAKNIQYF	TGTGCAAGTCCAGGGGCGCTAGCCAAAAACATTCAGTACTTC
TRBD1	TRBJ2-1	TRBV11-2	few	CASSLGMTGLQDEQFF	TGTGCCAGCAGCTTAGGGATGACAGGGCTACAAGATGAGCAGTTCTTC
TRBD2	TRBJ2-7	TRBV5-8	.	CASSVEGASGRNEQYF	TGTGCCAGCAGCGTAGAAGGGGCTAGCGGGAGGAACGAGCAGTACTTC
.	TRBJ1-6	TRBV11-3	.	CASSLDAGANSPLHF	TGTGCCAGCAGCTTAGATGCGGGTGCCAATTCACCCCTCCACTTT
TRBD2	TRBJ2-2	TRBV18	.	CASSPPGLGRLVSGELFF	TGTGCCAGCTCACCGCCAGGACTAGGGCGTTTAGTATCCGGGGAGCTGTTTTTT
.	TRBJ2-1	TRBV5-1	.	CASSLAGPHEQFF	TGCGCCAGCAGCTTGGCAGGTCCCCATGAGCAGTTCTTC
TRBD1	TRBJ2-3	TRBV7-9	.	CASSFRTGGTDTQYF	TGTGCCAGCAGCTTTCGGACAGGGGGCACAGATACGCAGTATTTT